These T cell receptor beta chains were read from a single sample in a study of radiotherapy plus CTLA-4 blockade in lung cancer. Sequencing was performed with immunoSEQ multiplex PCR; in TCRdb, only in-frame clones are kept and a portion is missing. The sample contains tens of thousands of clones, approximately 84% of which appear only once. The source material was peripheral blood, sampled from a patient treated with radiotherapy plus ipilimumab. These receptors originate from a human donor with non-small cell lung cancer whose response to radiotherapy plus ipilimumab could not be evaluated. Both conserved end residues are part of each CDR3. The D gene is left open where the match is weak. Clone size is not always given. Where it is, it says once, few, many or a class for expanded clones.

j_call: TRBJ1-3; clone_size: NA; v_call: TRBV4-1; d_call: TRBD1; cdr3_aa: CASSQALRTGLNGNTIYF; cdr3_nt: TGCGCCAGCAGCCAAGCATTAAGGACAGGATTAAATGGAAACACCATATATTTT
j_call: TRBJ2-7; clone_size: NA; v_call: TRBV27; d_call: TRBD2; cdr3_aa: CASSSIAGGPDEQYF; cdr3_nt: TGTGCCAGCAGTTCAATAGCGGGAGGGCCAGACGAGCAGTACTTC
j_call: TRBJ2-5; clone_size: NA; v_call: TRBV28; d_call: NA; cdr3_aa: CASSGGGSQETQYF; cdr3_nt: TGTGCCAGTTCTGGTGGAGGGAGCCAAGAGACCCAGTACTTC
j_call: TRBJ2-7; clone_size: NA; v_call: TRBV7-9; d_call: NA; cdr3_aa: CASSPHIAAGMSYEQYF; cdr3_nt: TGTGCCAGCAGCCCACATATTGCGGCGGGGATGTCCTACGAGCAGTACTTC
j_call: TRBJ2-3; clone_size: NA; v_call: TRBV6-6; d_call: NA; cdr3_aa: CASKPHGGTDTQYF; cdr3_nt: TGTGCCAGCAAACCCCACGGGGGTACAGATACGCAGTATTTT
j_call: TRBJ2-7; clone_size: NA; v_call: TRBV19; d_call: NA; cdr3_aa: CASSTGLKSTYEQYF; cdr3_nt: TGTGCCAGTAGTACGGGACTCAAATCAACCTACGAGCAGTACTTC
j_call: TRBJ2-7; clone_size: NA; v_call: TRBV6-5; d_call: TRBD2; cdr3_aa: CASMRGYEQYF; cdr3_nt: TGTGCCAGCATGCGGGGGTACGAGCAGTACTTC
j_call: TRBJ1-5; clone_size: NA; v_call: TRBV6-5; d_call: NA; cdr3_aa: CASSYSRINQPQHF; cdr3_nt: TGTGCCAGCAGTTACTCGAGGATAAATCAGCCCCAGCATTTT
j_call: TRBJ2-1; clone_size: NA; v_call: TRBV6-1; d_call: NA; cdr3_aa: CASSESRRGFNEQFF; cdr3_nt: TGTGCCAGCAGTGAGTCAAGGAGAGGGTTCAATGAGCAGTTCTTC
j_call: TRBJ2-5; clone_size: NA; v_call: TRBV9; d_call: NA; cdr3_aa: CASSVGSSGRETQYF; cdr3_nt: TGTGCCAGCAGCGTAGGGTCCAGCGGGCGAGAGACCCAGTACTTC
j_call: TRBJ2-3; clone_size: once; v_call: TRBV5-1; d_call: TRBD2; cdr3_aa: CASSLAGLAGVGDTQYF; cdr3_nt: TGCGCCAGCAGCTTGGCCGGTCTAGCGGGAGTCGGAGATACGCAGTATTTT
j_call: TRBJ2-7; clone_size: few; v_call: TRBV19; d_call: NA; cdr3_aa: CASSMYDEQYF; cdr3_nt: TGTGCCAGTAGTATGTATGACGAGCAGTACTTC
j_call: TRBJ1-5; clone_size: NA; v_call: TRBV28; d_call: TRBD1; cdr3_aa: CASSPWTGGYGGNQPQHF; cdr3_nt: TGTGCCAGCAGCCCATGGACAGGGGGGTACGGGGGCAATCAGCCCCAGCATTTT
j_call: TRBJ2-7; clone_size: NA; v_call: TRBV27; d_call: TRBD1; cdr3_aa: CASSLVGQGARYEQYF; cdr3_nt: TGTGCCAGCAGTTTGGTCGGACAGGGGGCTCGCTACGAGCAGTACTTC
j_call: TRBJ1-2; clone_size: NA; v_call: TRBV5-5; d_call: NA; cdr3_aa: CASSLGPGDYGYTF; cdr3_nt: TGTGCCAGCAGCCTCGGGCCCGGGGACTATGGCTACACCTTC
j_call: TRBJ1-2; clone_size: NA; v_call: TRBV30; d_call: TRBD1; cdr3_aa: CAWTDRGGYTF; cdr3_nt: TGTGCCTGGACGGACAGGGGTGGCTACACCTTC
j_call: TRBJ2-1; clone_size: NA; v_call: TRBV7-2; d_call: TRBD2; cdr3_aa: CASSLVAGVWGEQFF; cdr3_nt: TGTGCCAGCAGCTTAGTAGCGGGAGTCTGGGGTGAGCAGTTCTTC
j_call: TRBJ2-7; clone_size: once; v_call: TRBV6-6; d_call: NA; cdr3_aa: CASSDGLSSYEQYF; cdr3_nt: TGTGCCAGCAGTGACGGACTTAGCTCCTACGAGCAGTACTTC
j_call: TRBJ1-2; clone_size: NA; v_call: TRBV15; d_call: TRBD1; cdr3_aa: CATSIRPGQGINGYTF; cdr3_nt: TGTGCCACCAGCATACGACCGGGACAGGGGATAAATGGCTACACCTTC
j_call: TRBJ2-7; clone_size: once; v_call: TRBV9; d_call: TRBD1; cdr3_aa: CASSADREESYEQYF; cdr3_nt: TGTGCCAGCAGCGCCGACAGGGAAGAGTCCTACGAGCAGTACTTC
j_call: TRBJ1-2; clone_size: few; v_call: TRBV4-1; d_call: NA; cdr3_aa: CASSLRQGDIYGYTF; cdr3_nt: TGCGCCAGCAGCCTAAGACAAGGCGACATCTATGGCTACACCTTC
j_call: TRBJ2-7; clone_size: NA; v_call: TRBV15; d_call: TRBD1; cdr3_aa: CATSRGFGTVYEQYF; cdr3_nt: TGTGCCACCAGCAGAGGTTTCGGGACAGTCTACGAGCAGTACTTC
j_call: TRBJ1-5; clone_size: NA; v_call: TRBV19; d_call: NA; cdr3_aa: CASSIGGGYQPQHF; cdr3_nt: TGTGCCAGTAGTATAGGGGGGGGGTATCAGCCCCAGCATTTT
j_call: TRBJ2-1; clone_size: NA; v_call: TRBV11-3; d_call: TRBD1; cdr3_aa: CASSLGQGSYNEQFF; cdr3_nt: TGTGCCAGCAGCTTGGGACAGGGTTCCTACAATGAGCAGTTCTTC
j_call: TRBJ1-3; clone_size: NA; v_call: TRBV2; d_call: NA; cdr3_aa: CASSEYGREAGNTIYF; cdr3_nt: TGTGCCAGCAGTGAGTACGGTCGAGAAGCTGGAAACACCATATATTTT
j_call: TRBJ1-1; clone_size: NA; v_call: TRBV7-2; d_call: NA; cdr3_aa: CASSLPGAEAFF; cdr3_nt: TGTGCCAGCAGCTTACCGGGGGCTGAAGCTTTCTTT
j_call: TRBJ2-7; clone_size: NA; v_call: TRBV11-3; d_call: NA; cdr3_aa: CASSLDHTYEQYF; cdr3_nt: TGTGCCAGCAGCTTAGATCACACCTACGAGCAGTACTTC
j_call: TRBJ2-2; clone_size: NA; v_call: TRBV29-1; d_call: NA; cdr3_aa: CSVEKAGSNTGELFF; cdr3_nt: TGCAGCGTTGAAAAGGCAGGGTCAAACACCGGGGAGCTGTTTTTT
j_call: TRBJ2-3; clone_size: once; v_call: TRBV9; d_call: NA; cdr3_aa: CASSVGTAITDTQYF; cdr3_nt: TGTGCCAGCAGCGTAGGGACAGCTATAACAGATACGCAGTATTTT
j_call: TRBJ1-1; clone_size: NA; v_call: TRBV7-6; d_call: TRBD1; cdr3_aa: CASSLQGQGRMNTEAFF; cdr3_nt: TGTGCCAGCAGCCTACAAGGACAGGGAAGGATGAACACTGAAGCTTTCTTT
j_call: TRBJ2-3; clone_size: NA; v_call: TRBV5-4; d_call: TRBD2; cdr3_aa: CASSPASGRVTDTQYF; cdr3_nt: TGTGCCAGCAGCCCCGCTAGCGGGAGAGTCACAGATACGCAGTATTTT
j_call: TRBJ2-5; clone_size: NA; v_call: TRBV5-4; d_call: TRBD2; cdr3_aa: CASSLGGRRIETQYF; cdr3_nt: TGTGCCAGCAGCTTAGGCGGGAGAAGGATAGAGACCCAGTACTTC
j_call: TRBJ2-5; clone_size: once; v_call: TRBV7-6; d_call: TRBD2; cdr3_aa: CASSLGPPGRGETQYF; cdr3_nt: TGTGCCAGCAGCTTAGGGCCACCAGGGAGGGGAGAGACCCAGTACTTC
j_call: TRBJ2-3; clone_size: NA; v_call: TRBV6-6; d_call: NA; cdr3_aa: CASSHHFGLADTQYF; cdr3_nt: TGTGCCAGCAGTCACCACTTCGGGTTGGCAGATACGCAGTATTTT
j_call: TRBJ1-3; clone_size: NA; v_call: TRBV6-4; d_call: NA; cdr3_aa: CASSDSRAEGDTIYF; cdr3_nt: TGTGCCAGCAGTGACTCTCGGGCTGAGGGGGACACCATATATTTT
j_call: TRBJ1-1; clone_size: few; v_call: TRBV30; d_call: TRBD1; cdr3_aa: CAWSLRTGFYTEAFF; cdr3_nt: TGTGCCTGGAGTCTTCGGACAGGGTTTTACACTGAAGCTTTCTTT
j_call: TRBJ1-2; clone_size: NA; v_call: TRBV6-5; d_call: NA; cdr3_aa: CASSYAGQGEGYTF; cdr3_nt: TGTGCCAGCAGTTACGCCGGTCAGGGCGAGGGCTACACCTTC
j_call: TRBJ1-1; clone_size: NA; v_call: TRBV6-4; d_call: TRBD1; cdr3_aa: CASSRTGATNTEAFF; cdr3_nt: TGTGCCAGCAGTCGGACAGGGGCTACGAACACTGAAGCTTTCTTT
j_call: TRBJ2-5; clone_size: NA; v_call: TRBV5-1; d_call: TRBD2; cdr3_aa: CASNLNQLAGGPGETQYF; cdr3_nt: TGCGCCAGCAACTTGAATCAATTAGCGGGAGGGCCCGGGGAGACCCAGTACTTC
j_call: TRBJ1-3; clone_size: NA; v_call: TRBV30; d_call: TRBD1; cdr3_aa: CAWGAGQFGNTIYF; cdr3_nt: TGTGCCTGGGGGGCGGGACAGTTTGGAAACACCATATATTTT
j_call: TRBJ1-3; clone_size: NA; v_call: TRBV30; d_call: TRBD1; cdr3_aa: CAWSSDRGSYTIYF; cdr3_nt: TGTGCCTGGAGCTCGGACAGGGGATCCTACACCATATATTTT
j_call: TRBJ1-2; clone_size: NA; v_call: TRBV23-1; d_call: TRBD1; cdr3_aa: CASSQAGQGAGGYTF; cdr3_nt: TGCGCCAGCAGTCAGGCGGGACAGGGGGCGGGAGGCTACACCTTC
j_call: TRBJ2-1; clone_size: NA; v_call: TRBV27; d_call: NA; cdr3_aa: CASSFTPQGGYNEQFF; cdr3_nt: TGTGCCAGCAGTTTCACCCCCCAGGGTGGTTACAATGAGCAGTTCTTC
j_call: TRBJ2-1; clone_size: NA; v_call: TRBV19; d_call: TRBD1; cdr3_aa: CASSMSGGRYNEQFF; cdr3_nt: TGTGCCAGCAGTATGTCAGGGGGCCGATACAATGAGCAGTTCTTC
j_call: TRBJ2-3; clone_size: NA; v_call: TRBV13; d_call: NA; cdr3_aa: CASSFTTRTDTQYF; cdr3_nt: TGTGCCAGCAGCTTCACAACTAGAACAGATACGCAGTATTTT
j_call: TRBJ2-1; clone_size: once; v_call: TRBV7-2; d_call: TRBD2; cdr3_aa: CASSLGGVSGRSNEQFF; cdr3_nt: TGTGCCAGCAGCTTGGGGGGGGTTAGCGGGAGGAGCAATGAGCAGTTCTTC
j_call: TRBJ2-1; clone_size: NA; v_call: TRBV9; d_call: TRBD1; cdr3_aa: CASSAMAGGGNEQFF; cdr3_nt: TGTGCCAGCAGCGCGATGGCAGGGGGTGGCAATGAGCAGTTCTTC
j_call: TRBJ2-1; clone_size: NA; v_call: TRBV5-1; d_call: NA; cdr3_aa: CASSLGAAGEQFF; cdr3_nt: TGCGCCAGCAGCTTGGGTGCCGCAGGTGAGCAGTTCTTC
j_call: TRBJ2-3; clone_size: once; v_call: TRBV20-1; d_call: NA; cdr3_aa: CSAAGTDTQYF; cdr3_nt: TGCAGTGCTGCAGGCACAGATACGCAGTATTTT
j_call: TRBJ2-7; clone_size: NA; v_call: TRBV4-3; d_call: TRBD2; cdr3_aa: CASSQARASGRAYEQYF; cdr3_nt: TGCGCCAGCAGCCAAGCCCGGGCTAGCGGGAGGGCCTACGAGCAGTACTTC
j_call: TRBJ1-1; clone_size: once; v_call: TRBV28; d_call: TRBD1; cdr3_aa: CASSPPGGMNTEAFF; cdr3_nt: TGTGCCAGCAGCCCCCCAGGGGGTATGAACACTGAAGCTTTCTTT
j_call: TRBJ2-1; clone_size: NA; v_call: TRBV5-1; d_call: NA; cdr3_aa: CASSEQASSYNEQFF; cdr3_nt: TGCGCCAGCAGCGAACAGGCGAGCTCCTACAATGAGCAGTTCTTC
j_call: TRBJ2-2; clone_size: few; v_call: TRBV11-2; d_call: NA; cdr3_aa: CASSLGQVLFANTGELFF; cdr3_nt: TGTGCCAGCAGCTTAGGGCAGGTTCTCTTCGCGAACACCGGGGAGCTGTTTTTT
j_call: TRBJ1-1; clone_size: NA; v_call: TRBV30; d_call: NA; cdr3_aa: CAWSVRGIEAFF; cdr3_nt: TGTGCCTGGAGTGTAAGGGGAATAGAAGCTTTCTTT
j_call: TRBJ2-7; clone_size: NA; v_call: TRBV5-5; d_call: NA; cdr3_aa: CASSLAVAVPSYEQYF; cdr3_nt: TGTGCCAGCAGCTTGGCGGTAGCGGTTCCATCGTACGAGCAGTACTTC
j_call: TRBJ2-2; clone_size: NA; v_call: TRBV6-5; d_call: TRBD1; cdr3_aa: CASTADRLYTGELFF; cdr3_nt: TGTGCCAGCACTGCGGACAGGTTGTACACCGGGGAGCTGTTTTTT
j_call: TRBJ2-1; clone_size: NA; v_call: TRBV6-1; d_call: TRBD2; cdr3_aa: CASSEITSGRPSSYNEQFF; cdr3_nt: TGTGCCAGCAGTGAAATAACTAGCGGGAGGCCGAGCTCCTACAATGAGCAGTTCTTC